This T cell receptor beta chain was captured by sequencing in a study of PD-1 blockade in classical Hodgkin lymphoma. Points from the study as a whole: At baseline, newly diagnosed patients reportedly showed less TCR diversity than healthy donors. Prior therapy or disease activity may underlie the repertoire differences, whose causes remain undefined.

The CDR3 loop spans 13 amino acids. Germline V gives CDR1 SNHLY, CDR2 FYNNEI. V gave up 4 bases and J gave up 0 bases, with 6 bases separating them. All trial patients relapsed after autologous stem cell transplantation. Repertoires were generated with immunoSEQ multiplex PCR, while TCRdb's copy carries only in-frame clones and drops some. The sample carries approximately 32,000 clones, around four fifths recorded once. In regard to this clone: Its antigen is not known.

The TCR sequence derives from a human donor with classical Hodgkin lymphoma. The chain employs TRBV2 and TRBJ1-1; D call uncertain. This specimen was peripheral blood mononuclear cells (PBMCs), taken at baseline. The DNA of the CDR3 is TGTGCCAGCAGTGTTCAGGTGAACACTGAAGCTTTCTTT. As protein: CASSVQVNTEAFF.